In this sample, the clone carrying this T cell receptor (beta chain) turned up a few times. No antigen is known for it. The sample is drawn from a study of T cells in Graves' hyperthyroidism and ophthalmopathy. From germline, CDR1 is MNHEY and CDR2 SMNVEV (reference sequence). The CDR3 extends over 13 amino acids. The V and J ends lost 3 bases and 15 bases, in that order; junction bases with no gene match: 10. Notes on the study in general: Researchers report that a 13 V-J model separated ophthalmopathy from stable hyperthyroidism. Most thyroid clonotypes expanded above 0.001 were also detected in blood. Ophthalmopathy prediction by the model preceded onset by a median about 6.8 months.

RNA transcripts were the template for amplifying TCR beta CDR3 regions. Initially, a first-round RT-PCR of the TCR CDR3 employed the HTBI primer set. TCRdb passed the multiplex PCR reads through MiXCR, listing each CDR3 protein once. The repertoire consists of 490,000 or so distinct CDR3 sequences, with 20% to 25% occurring once and the leading ten covering about half. This TCR came from a woman between 65 and 79 years old with Graves' ophthalmopathy. This rearrangement joins TRBV27 to TRBJ2-2; 7 bases fit TRBD1. Sequenced material: blood. CDR3 DNA: TGTGCCAGCAGTTTCGGGACAGCCGGGGTGTTGTTTTTT. Its protein is CASSFGTAGVLFF.